This TCR beta chain was documented in a study of T cell responses to AZD1222 COVID-19 vaccine. Study outcomes and limitations: Among those given AZD1222, only six were seropositive at baseline. Donors were chiefly white British, with a greater number of females, and clonal diversity was perhaps underestimated.

The J segment lost 4 bases and the V segment lost 0 bases, leaving 5 bases of the junction unmatched. In germline, CDR1 is SGDLS, CDR2 YYNGEE. There are 16 residues in the CDR3. On this clone itself: The target antigen is unknown.

Sequencing was performed with immunoSEQ multiplex PCR; in TCRdb, only in-frame clones are kept and a portion is missing. The sample lists 45,000 to 70,000 clones, roughly 86% occurring once. The sequencing used peripheral blood, collected on day 0 of AZD1222 vaccination. The chain has TRBV9 and TRBJ2-3, with 10 bases matching TRBD2. This clonotype was obtained from an adult in good health. The CDR3 DNA sequence: TGTGCCAGCAGCGTAGGTAGCGGGAGGAGGGCAGATACGCAGTATTTT. Translating it yields CASSVGSGRRADTQYF.